The next 26 T cell receptor beta chains were all read from a single sample in a study of cytomegalovirus exposure and HLA in healthy donors. It was with 60 Vbeta and 13 Jbeta primers that the PCR ran. Assay: immunoSEQ multiplex PCR; the TCRdb copy retains only in-frame clones and omits some. The table records 150,000 to 200,000 clones, roughly 13% of them present only once. The sequenced sample was PBMCs. All receptors come from a man aged 50 to 59 in good health and CMV-seropositive.

The chain is built from TRBV2 and TRBJ1-6, with 7 bases identical to TRBD1. The germline V gene has CDR1 SNHLY and CDR2 FYNNEI. The CDR3 is made up of 13 amino acids. After removal of 7 bases from V and 7 bases from J, the junction contained 4 bases not matched to a gene. CDR3 amino acids: CASKTGPNSPLHF. The CDR3, as DNA: TGTGCCAGCAAGACAGGGCCGAATTCACCCCTCCACTTT.

The chain links TRBV5-4 to TRBJ1-1, with D uncertain. V was pared by 4 bases and J by 0 bases, with 4 bases between. Germline V gene lookup returns CDR1 SGHNT and CDR2 YYREEE (reference sequence). The CDR3 is 12 residues long. The CDR3 loop reads CASSPVNTEAFF. In DNA form, the CDR3 reads TGTGCCAGCAGCCCCGTGAACACTGAAGCTTTCTTT.

V usage is TRBV11-1 and J usage is TRBJ2-1, with 10 bases fitting TRBD1. In germline, CDR1 is SGHAT, CDR2 FQDESV (reference sequence). This CDR3 region has 14 residues. The J segment lost 8 bases and the V segment lost 4 bases, leaving 5 bases of the junction unmatched. The CDR3 is CASSSTGGLDEQFF. Here the CDR3 DNA reads TGTGCCAGCAGCTCGACAGGGGGCTTGGATGAGCAGTTCTTC.

Only a few counts were recorded for this clone. The J gene is TRBJ1-6, the V gene TRBV5-4; 8 nucleotides agree with TRBD1. The trim removed 2 bases at V and 7 bases at J, leaving 5 bases unmatched. Germline CDR1 SGHNT, CDR2 YYREEE (reference sequence). The CDR3 is made up of 15 amino acids. In DNA, the CDR3 is TGTGCCAGCAGCTTACAGACAGGGGACAATTCACCCCTCCACTTT. Translating gives CASSLQTGDNSPLHF. The variable domain in full, completed from reference TRBV5-4 and TRBJ1-6, reads ETGVTQSPTHLIKTRGQQVTLRCSSQSGHNTVSWYQQALGQGPQFIFQYYREEENGRGNFPPRFSGLQFPNYSSELNVNALELDDSALYLCASSLQTGDNSPLHFGNGTRLTVT.

The V and J genes are TRBV5-4 and TRBJ2-2; 10 nucleotides line up with TRBD1. The CDR3 is 19 amino acids. Germline V CDR1 and CDR2: SGHNT, YYREEE (reference sequence). The ends lost 4 bases at V and 0 bases at J; junction bases unmatched: 12. This CDR3 reads CASSRDRGSPRSNTGELFF. Written as DNA, the CDR3 is TGTGCCAGCAGCCGGGACAGGGGCTCACCAAGATCGAACACCGGGGAGCTGTTTTTT.

This clone was counted only a few times. The rearrangement links TRBV4-2 to TRBJ1-5; TRBD1 is a possible D gene (5 bases). V lost 4 bases, J lost 3 bases, and 19 bases lay in between. CDR1 is LGHNA and CDR2 is YNFKEQ in the germline V gene. This CDR3 comprises 17 residues. This chain's CDR3 is CASSRRGGSPINQPQHF. The CDR3 DNA reads as TGTGCCAGCAGCCGGAGGGGAGGGTCACCGATCAATCAGCCCCAGCATTTT.

The sample holds a few counts of this clone. The gene calls are TRBV9 and TRBJ1-2; unclear D gene. V lost 4 bases and J lost 7, with 17 bases in between. The CDR3 runs to 14 residues. Looked up from germline, CDR1 is SGDLS and CDR2 is YYNGEE. CDR3 residues: CASSTLVVGSGYTF. In nucleotides, the CDR3 is TGTGCCAGCAGCACCCTGGTAGTCGGGAGTGGCTACACCTTC.

The J gene is TRBJ1-2, the V gene TRBV2; 7 bases line up with TRBD1. The junction had 5 bases not matched to a gene; V was cut back by 4 bases and J by 3 bases. Germline loops: CDR1 SNHLY, CDR2 FYNNEI. The length of the CDR3 is 14 residues. The CDR3 DNA is TGTGCCAGCAGTGCCTCAGGGGGTGACTATGGCTACACCTTC. Translated: CASSASGGDYGYTF.

The J gene is TRBJ1-2, the V gene TRBV18; a possible D gene is TRBD1 (6 bases). Germline V CDR1 and CDR2: KGHSH, LQKENI. This CDR3 is 15 amino acids long. V lost 2 bases to trimming and J lost 2 bases, with 12 bases between them. The CDR3 bases are TGTGCCAGCTCACCATCTTCGGACAGCAACTATGGCTACACCTTC. Amino acid sequence: CASSPSSDSNYGYTF.

This clone occurred a few times. The chain combines TRBV7-3 with TRBJ1-2, with D possibly matching TRBD1 (5 bases). The CDR3 contains 12 residues. The germline CDR1 and CDR2 sequences are SGHTA and FQGTGA. The V end lost 0 bases, the J end lost 10 bases, and 9 bases lay between the germline ends. The CDR3 DNA follows: TGTGCCAGCAGCTTAACGCAGGGCGACTACACCTTC. It encodes CASSLTQGDYTF.

This clone is termed medium-sized (0.01 to 0.1%). The CDR3 DNA reads as TGTGCCAGCAGCCTGGGGCCGTGGCAGGTTAGCAATCAGCCCCAGCATTTT. Its protein product is CASSLGPWQVSNQPQHF. The chain combines TRBV7-6 with TRBJ1-5; TRBD1 might be the D (5 bases). Deletions cut 5 bases from V and 0 bases from J, with 17 bases between. Germline V gives CDR1 SGHVS, CDR2 FNYEAQ. This CDR3 contains 17 residues.

This chain joins TRBV9 and TRBJ2-2; 11 bases align to TRBD2. CDR1 and CDR2 (germline): SGDLS, YYNGEE. With 2 bases clipped from V and 0 bases from J, the junction kept 6 bases outside the gene matches. This CDR3 comprises 18 residues. CDR3 loop: CASSVLAGGPSNTGELFF. For the CDR3, the DNA is TGTGCCAGCAGCGTGCTAGCGGGGGGACCATCGAACACCGGGGAGCTGTTTTTT.

The chain carries TRBV9 and TRBJ2-7, with 9 bases matching TRBD1. This CDR3 contains 15 residues. The trim removed 0 bases at V and 2 bases at J, leaving 3 bases unmatched. Germline CDR1 is SGDLS and CDR2 is YYNGEE. In DNA, the CDR3 is TGTGCCAGCAGCGTAGCCGGGACAGGGACCTACGAGCAGTACTTC. Protein product: CASSVAGTGTYEQYF.

This chain joins TRBV7-8 and TRBJ2-5, with 11 bases fitting TRBD1. CDR1 SGHVS and CDR2 FQNEAQ come from the germline V gene. The CDR3 is made up of 15 amino acids. With 5 bases clipped from V and 6 bases from J, the junction kept 8 bases outside the gene matches. CDR3 sequence reads: CASSEGQGAEKTQYF. The CDR3 coding sequence is TGTGCCAGCAGCGAAGGACAGGGGGCGGAAAAGACCCAGTACTTC.

This clone has more than one count but fewer than ten. The J gene is TRBJ1-5, the V gene TRBV7-9; 8 bases agree with TRBD1. The CDR3 extends over 14 amino acids. The germline V gene encodes CDR1 SEHNR and CDR2 FQNEAQ (reference sequence). V dropped 1 base and J dropped 4; count of bases not matched to a gene: 0. CDR3 amino acids: CASSLGQGNQPQHF. The CDR3 region has the DNA TGTGCCAGCAGCTTAGGACAGGGGAATCAGCCCCAGCATTTT.

The chain combines TRBV6-5 with TRBJ1-6, with 8 bases identical to TRBD1. The CDR3 is 14 amino acids. The V gene's germline CDR1 is MNHEY and CDR2 SVGAGI. With 4 bases clipped from V and 10 bases from J, the junction kept 6 bases outside the gene matches. This chain's CDR3 is CASSSDRGASPLHF. Written as DNA, the CDR3 is TGTGCCAGCAGTTCAGACAGGGGAGCGTCACCCCTCCACTTT.

The chain joins TRBV9 to TRBJ2-4; 14 bases fit TRBD2. V shed 2 bases, J shed 7 bases, and the junction held 11 bases outside the gene matches. Germline V gives CDR1 SGDLS, CDR2 YYNGEE. The CDR3 contains 18 residues. The CDR3 sequence is CASSVGSGLAGGLNIQYF. DNA of the CDR3: TGTGCCAGCAGCGTGGGGAGTGGACTAGCGGGGGGACTCAACATTCAGTACTTC.

The gene calls are TRBV4-3 and TRBJ2-7; D not certain. The CDR3 runs 11 residues. CDR1 is LGHNA and CDR2 is YSLEER in the germline V gene. With 3 bases removed from V and 6 bases from J, the gap between germline ends came to 6 bases. The CDR3 sequence is CASSQTSEQYF. Here the CDR3 DNA reads TGCGCCAGCAGCCAGACAAGCGAGCAGTACTTC.

This chain links TRBV15 with TRBJ1-1, with 9 positions matching TRBD1. The germline gives CDR1 LNHNV, CDR2 YYDKDF (reference sequence). Unmatched junction bases numbered 10, after V lost 0 bases and J lost 11 bases. The CDR3 sequence is 15 residues long. The DNA of the CDR3 is TGTGCCACCAGCAGAGATTGGGGACAGGGTAGTTTGGCTTTCTTT. The encoded protein is CATSRDWGQGSLAFF.

This clone was seen a handful of times. The chain has TRBV9 and TRBJ2-7; D not resolved. CDR1 is SGDLS and CDR2 is YYNGEE in the germline V gene. The CDR3 is made up of 14 amino acids. Trimming left V 3 bases short and J 7 bases short, with 17 bases between. CDR3 amino acids: CASSDAHSKAEQYF. The CDR3 region has the DNA TGTGCCAGCAGCGACGCCCATTCAAAAGCGGAGCAGTACTTC.

The V call is TRBV5-6, the J call TRBJ1-2; 8 positions agree with TRBD1. Trimming removed 5 bases from V and 4 bases from J; junction bases left unmatched: 7. This CDR3 is 14 amino acids long. CDR1 is SGHDT and CDR2 is YYEEEE in the germline V gene. CDR3 sequence reads: CASSLDRGVYGYTF. CDR3 sequence (DNA): TGTGCCAGCAGTCTCGACAGGGGCGTCTATGGCTACACCTTC.

The V call is TRBV5-1, the J call TRBJ1-2; 9 bases align to TRBD1. Germline CDR1 SGHRS, CDR2 YFSETQ. This CDR3 spans 17 amino acids. V shed 0 bases, J shed 0 bases, and the junction held 6 bases outside the gene matches. CDR3 protein: CASSLDRGRSPNYGYTF. For the CDR3, the DNA is TGCGCCAGCAGCTTGGACAGGGGGCGTTCTCCTAACTATGGCTACACCTTC.

This chain uses TRBV6-5 with TRBJ1-1; D is uncertain. This CDR3 comprises 14 residues. Germline assignment: CDR1 MNHEY and CDR2 SVGAGI. V dropped 5 bases and J dropped 5 bases, with 15 bases sitting between them. The CDR3 is CASSPETAFTEAFF. CDR3 DNA: TGTGCCAGCAGTCCGGAGACGGCCTTTACTGAAGCTTTCTTT.

The rearrangement uses TRBV27 and TRBJ2-7; 7 bases are a match to TRBD1. V lost 0 bases and J lost 6; bases outside the gene matches: 5. The V gene's germline CDR1 is MNHEY and CDR2 SMNVEV (reference sequence). The CDR3 covers 14 residues. CDR3 bases: TGTGCCAGCAGTTTATCGAAAGGGGGCCGCGAGCAGTACTTC. Translated, it gives CASSLSKGGREQYF.

V is TRBV9 and J is TRBJ1-3, with 8 bases matching TRBD1. Losses at the gene ends were 0 bases for V and 7 bases for J; bases not matched to a gene: 3. The CDR3 extends over 14 amino acids. Germline lookup yields CDR1 SGDLS and CDR2 YYNGEE. The CDR3 nucleotides read TGTGCCAGCAGCGTAGACCCAGGGGGCAACACCATATATTTT. This sequence encodes CASSVDPGGNTIYF.

This clone turned up a few times. This chain connects TRBV5-6 to TRBJ2-7; a possible D gene is TRBD1 (5 bases). Germline values: CDR1 SGHDT, CDR2 YYEEEE. V shed 0 bases and J shed 2 bases, with 9 bases lying between them. The CDR3 extends over 14 amino acids. The CDR3 loop reads CASSLVQGTYEQYV. The DNA for the CDR3 is TGTGCCAGCAGCTTGGTCCAGGGAACCTACGAGCAGTACGTC.